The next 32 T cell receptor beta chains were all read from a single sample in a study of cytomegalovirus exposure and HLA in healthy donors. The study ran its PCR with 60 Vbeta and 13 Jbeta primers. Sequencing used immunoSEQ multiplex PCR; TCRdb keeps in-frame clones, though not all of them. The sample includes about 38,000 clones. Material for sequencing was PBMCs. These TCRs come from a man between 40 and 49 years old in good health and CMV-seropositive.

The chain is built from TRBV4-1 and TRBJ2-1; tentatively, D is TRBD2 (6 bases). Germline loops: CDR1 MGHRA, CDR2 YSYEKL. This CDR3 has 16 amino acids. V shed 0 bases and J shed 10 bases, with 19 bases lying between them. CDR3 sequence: CASSQEGTQLGGEQFF. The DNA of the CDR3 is TGCGCCAGCAGCCAAGAAGGGACTCAACTGGGAGGCGAGCAGTTCTTC.

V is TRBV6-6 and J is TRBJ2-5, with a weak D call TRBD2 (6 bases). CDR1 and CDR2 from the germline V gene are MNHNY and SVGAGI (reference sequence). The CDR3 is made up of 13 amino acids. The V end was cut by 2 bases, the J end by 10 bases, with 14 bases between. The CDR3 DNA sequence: TGTGCCAGCAGTTACGGGGGATGGGGAGGCCAGTACTTC. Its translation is CASSYGGWGGQYF.

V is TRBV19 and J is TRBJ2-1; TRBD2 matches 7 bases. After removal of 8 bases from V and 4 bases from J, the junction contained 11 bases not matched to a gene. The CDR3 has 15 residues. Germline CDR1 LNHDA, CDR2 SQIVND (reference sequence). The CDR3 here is CASGGLAGAYNEQFF. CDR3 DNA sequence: TGTGCCAGTGGGGGTCTCGCGGGAGCATACAATGAGCAGTTCTTC.

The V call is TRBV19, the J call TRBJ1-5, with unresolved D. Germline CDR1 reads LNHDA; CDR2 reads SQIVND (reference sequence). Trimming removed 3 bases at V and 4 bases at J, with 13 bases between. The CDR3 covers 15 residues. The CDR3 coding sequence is TGTGCCAGTAGTATCGGAGGAGTTCGGAATCAGCCCCAGCATTTT. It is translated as CASSIGGVRNQPQHF.

The CDR3 region is CASSSGPSGRVTDTQYF. The CDR3 nucleotides read TGCGCCAGCAGCTCCGGCCCTAGCGGGAGGGTAACAGATACGCAGTATTTT. The chain has TRBV5-1 and TRBJ2-3; 12 bases agree with TRBD2. The CDR3 totals 17 residues. Per the germline V gene, CDR1 is SGHRS and CDR2 is YFSETQ. V trimming: 3 bases; J trimming: 3 bases; junction bases outside the gene matches: 8.

For the CDR3, the DNA is TGTGCCAGCTCACCACTCCCGGGACAGCTTATAGAGCAGTACTTC. Its protein is CASSPLPGQLIEQYF. The J gene is TRBJ2-7, the V gene TRBV18; 7 positions match TRBD1. This CDR3 region has 15 residues. Germline assignment: CDR1 KGHSH and CDR2 LQKENI. V lost 1 base and J lost 7; bases outside the gene matches: 10.

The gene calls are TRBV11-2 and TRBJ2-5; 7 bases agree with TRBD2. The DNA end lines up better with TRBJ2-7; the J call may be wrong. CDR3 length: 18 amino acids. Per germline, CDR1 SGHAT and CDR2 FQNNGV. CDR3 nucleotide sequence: TGTGCCAGCAGCTTAGGGGTTCTTAGCGGGTCAAGCTCCTACGAGCAGTACTTC. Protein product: CASSLGVLSGSSSYEQYF.

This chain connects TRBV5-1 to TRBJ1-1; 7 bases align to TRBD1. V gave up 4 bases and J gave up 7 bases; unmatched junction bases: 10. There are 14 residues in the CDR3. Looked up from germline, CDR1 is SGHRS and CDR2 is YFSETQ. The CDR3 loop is CASSSGQAIFEAFF. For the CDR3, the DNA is TGCGCCAGCAGCAGCGGACAGGCGATCTTTGAAGCTTTCTTT.

The DNA of the CDR3 is TGCGCCAGCAGCCCCGGAGGCCCCACATATCAGCCCCAGCATTTT. Its protein product is CASSPGGPTYQPQHF. The chain joins TRBV4-1 to TRBJ1-5, with D uncertain. Between the trimmed V and J ends, which lost 4 bases and 5 bases, there was a span of 15 bases. CDR1 is MGHRA and CDR2 is YSYEKL in the germline V gene. The CDR3 length is 15 residues.

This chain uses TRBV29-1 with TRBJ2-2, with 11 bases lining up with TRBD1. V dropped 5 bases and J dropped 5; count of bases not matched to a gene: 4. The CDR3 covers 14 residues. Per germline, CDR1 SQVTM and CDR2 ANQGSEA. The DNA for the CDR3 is TGCAGCGTTACGGACAGGGGGCGGACCGGGGAGCTGTTTTTT. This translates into CSVTDRGRTGELFF.

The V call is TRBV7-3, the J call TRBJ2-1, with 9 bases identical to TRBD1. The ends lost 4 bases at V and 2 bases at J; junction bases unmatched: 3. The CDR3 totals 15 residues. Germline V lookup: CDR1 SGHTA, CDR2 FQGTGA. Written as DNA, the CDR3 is TGTGCCAGCAGCTCGGGACAGGGTACCTACAATGAGCAGTTCTTC. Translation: CASSSGQGTYNEQFF.

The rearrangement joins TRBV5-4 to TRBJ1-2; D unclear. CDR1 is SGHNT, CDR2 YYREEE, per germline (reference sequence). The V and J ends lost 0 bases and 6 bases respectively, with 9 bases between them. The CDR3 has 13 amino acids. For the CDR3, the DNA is TGTGCCAGCAGCTTGGTCGGGGTGGATGGCTACACCTTC. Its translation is CASSLVGVDGYTF.

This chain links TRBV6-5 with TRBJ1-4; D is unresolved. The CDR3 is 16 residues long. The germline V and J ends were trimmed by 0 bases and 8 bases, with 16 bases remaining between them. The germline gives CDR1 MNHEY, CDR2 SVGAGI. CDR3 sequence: CASSYSNPFGEEKLFF. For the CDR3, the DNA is TGTGCCAGCAGTTACTCGAATCCCTTCGGGGAAGAAAAACTGTTTTTT.

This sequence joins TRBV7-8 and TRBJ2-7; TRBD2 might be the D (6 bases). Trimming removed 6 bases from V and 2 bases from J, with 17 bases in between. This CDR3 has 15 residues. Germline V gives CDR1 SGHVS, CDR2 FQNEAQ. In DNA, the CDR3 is TGTGCCAGCAGTCACCGACGGGAGACGGCCTACGAGCAGTACTTC. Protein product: CASSHRRETAYEQYF.

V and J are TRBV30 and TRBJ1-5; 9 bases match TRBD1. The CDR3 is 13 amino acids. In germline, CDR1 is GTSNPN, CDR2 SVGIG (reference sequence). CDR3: CALGQGPGQPQHF. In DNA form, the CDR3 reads TGTGCACTCGGACAGGGGCCCGGACAGCCCCAGCATTTT.

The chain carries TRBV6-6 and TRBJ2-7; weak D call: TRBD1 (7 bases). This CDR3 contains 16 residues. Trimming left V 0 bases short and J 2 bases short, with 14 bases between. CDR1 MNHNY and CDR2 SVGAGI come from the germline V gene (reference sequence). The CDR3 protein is CASSYSKTGEAYEQYF. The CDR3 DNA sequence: TGTGCCAGCAGTTACTCGAAAACAGGGGAGGCCTACGAGCAGTACTTC.

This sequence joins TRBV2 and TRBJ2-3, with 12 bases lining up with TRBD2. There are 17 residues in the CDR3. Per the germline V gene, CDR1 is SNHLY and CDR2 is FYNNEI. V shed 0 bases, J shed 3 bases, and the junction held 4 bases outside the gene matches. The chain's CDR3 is CASSEARTSGATDTQYF. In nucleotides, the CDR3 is TGTGCCAGCAGTGAAGCCAGGACTAGCGGGGCGACAGATACGCAGTATTTT.

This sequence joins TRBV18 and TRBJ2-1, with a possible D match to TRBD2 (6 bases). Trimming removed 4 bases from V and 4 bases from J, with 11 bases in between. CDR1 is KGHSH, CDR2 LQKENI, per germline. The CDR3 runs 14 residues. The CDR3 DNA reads TGTGCCAGCTCACTTACCGCGGGATACAATGAGCAGTTCTTC. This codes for CASSLTAGYNEQFF.

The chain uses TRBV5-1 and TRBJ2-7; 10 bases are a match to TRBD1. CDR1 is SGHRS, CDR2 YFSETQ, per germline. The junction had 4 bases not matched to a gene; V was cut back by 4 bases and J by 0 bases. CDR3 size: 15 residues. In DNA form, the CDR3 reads TGCGCCAGCAGCCTGGACAGGGGGAGCTCCTACGAGCAGTACTTC. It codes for CASSLDRGSSYEQYF.

DNA of the CDR3: TGTGCCAGCAGCCAAGATCTTCGGAGCCAAACCCAGCAGTACTTC. Translating it yields CASSQDLRSQTQQYF. J is TRBJ2-7 and V is TRBV4-2; D unclear. Germline-derived CDR1 and CDR2 are LGHNA and YNFKEQ. CDR3 length: 15 residues. V gave up 0 bases and J gave up 8 bases, with 17 bases separating them.

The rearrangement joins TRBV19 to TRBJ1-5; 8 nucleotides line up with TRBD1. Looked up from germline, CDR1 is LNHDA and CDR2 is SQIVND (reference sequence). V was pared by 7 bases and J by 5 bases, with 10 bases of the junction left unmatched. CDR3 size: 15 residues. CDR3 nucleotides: TGTGCCAGTACAGGTTGGGCAGGGGGCGATCAGCCCCAGCATTTT. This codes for CASTGWAGGDQPQHF. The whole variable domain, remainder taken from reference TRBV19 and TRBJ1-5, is DGGITQSPKYLFRKEGQNVTLSCEQNLNHDAMYWYRQDPGQGLRLIYYSQIVNDFQKGDIAEGYSVSREKKESFPLTVTSAQKNPTAFYLCASTGWAGGDQPQHFGDGTRLSIL.

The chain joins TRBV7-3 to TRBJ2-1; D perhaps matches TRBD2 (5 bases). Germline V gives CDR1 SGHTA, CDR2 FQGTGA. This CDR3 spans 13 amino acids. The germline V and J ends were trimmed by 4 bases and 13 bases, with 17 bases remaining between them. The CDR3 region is CASSSNTGKTQFF. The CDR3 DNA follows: TGTGCCAGCAGCTCCAACACCGGGAAAACTCAGTTCTTC.

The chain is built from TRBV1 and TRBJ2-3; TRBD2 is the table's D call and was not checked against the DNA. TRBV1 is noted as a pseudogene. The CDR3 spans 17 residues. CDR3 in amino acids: CTSSHPLAPLPPDTQYF. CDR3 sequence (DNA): TGCACCAGCAGCCACCCCCTAGCGCCCCTGCCCCCAGATACGCAGTATTTT.

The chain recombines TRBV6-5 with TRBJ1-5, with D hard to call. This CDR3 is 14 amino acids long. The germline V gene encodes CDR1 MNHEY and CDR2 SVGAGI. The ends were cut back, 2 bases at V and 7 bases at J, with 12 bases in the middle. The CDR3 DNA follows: TGTGCCAGCAGTTACGATGGACGGGGACAGCCCCAGCATTTT. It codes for CASSYDGRGQPQHF.

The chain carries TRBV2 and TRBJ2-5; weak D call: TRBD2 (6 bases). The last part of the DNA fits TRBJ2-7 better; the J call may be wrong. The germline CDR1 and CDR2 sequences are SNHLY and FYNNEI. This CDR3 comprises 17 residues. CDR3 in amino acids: CASSEGAFRRVAYEQYF. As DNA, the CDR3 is TGTGCCAGCAGTGAAGGGGCTTTCAGGAGGGTCGCCTACGAGCAGTACTTC.

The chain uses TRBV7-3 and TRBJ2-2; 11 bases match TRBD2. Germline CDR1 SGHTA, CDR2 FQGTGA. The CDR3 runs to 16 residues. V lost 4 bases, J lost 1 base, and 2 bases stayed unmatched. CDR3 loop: CASSSTSGVNTGELFF. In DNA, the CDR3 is TGTGCCAGCAGCTCGACTAGCGGGGTGAACACCGGGGAGCTGTTTTTT.

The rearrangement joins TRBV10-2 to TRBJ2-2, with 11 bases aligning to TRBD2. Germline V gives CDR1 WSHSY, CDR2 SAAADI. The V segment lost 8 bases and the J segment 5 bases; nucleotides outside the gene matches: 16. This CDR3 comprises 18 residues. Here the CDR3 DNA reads TGCGCCAGCGCGCGCCTCGTTAGCGGGAGGGCCACTACCGGGGAGCTGTTTTTT. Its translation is CASARLVSGRATTGELFF.

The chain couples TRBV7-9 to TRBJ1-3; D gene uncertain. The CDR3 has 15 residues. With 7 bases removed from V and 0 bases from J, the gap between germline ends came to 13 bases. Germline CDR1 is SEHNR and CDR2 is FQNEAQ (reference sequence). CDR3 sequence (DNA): TGTGCCAGCACCCCCGGACTGATCTCTGGAAACACCATATATTTT. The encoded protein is CASTPGLISGNTIYF.

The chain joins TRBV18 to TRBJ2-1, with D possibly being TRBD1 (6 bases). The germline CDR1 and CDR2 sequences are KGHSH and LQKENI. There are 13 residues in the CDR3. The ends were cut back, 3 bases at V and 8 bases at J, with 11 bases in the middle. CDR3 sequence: CASSPPDRHEQFF. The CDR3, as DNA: TGTGCCAGCTCACCCCCCGACAGGCATGAGCAGTTCTTC.

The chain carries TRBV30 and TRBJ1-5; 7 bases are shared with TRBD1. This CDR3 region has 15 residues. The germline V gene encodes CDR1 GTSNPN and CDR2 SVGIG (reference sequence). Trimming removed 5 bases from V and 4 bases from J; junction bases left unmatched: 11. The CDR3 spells CAWSREPGQNQPQHF. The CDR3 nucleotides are TGTGCCTGGTCGAGGGAACCGGGACAGAATCAGCCCCAGCATTTT.

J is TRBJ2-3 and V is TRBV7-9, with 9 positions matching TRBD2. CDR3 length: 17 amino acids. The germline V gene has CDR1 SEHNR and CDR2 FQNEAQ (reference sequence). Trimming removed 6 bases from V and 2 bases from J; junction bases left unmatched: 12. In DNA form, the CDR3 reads TGTGCCAGCAGTTCCCAGCTAGCGGGATTATCCACAGATACGCAGTATTTT. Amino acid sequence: CASSSQLAGLSTDTQYF.

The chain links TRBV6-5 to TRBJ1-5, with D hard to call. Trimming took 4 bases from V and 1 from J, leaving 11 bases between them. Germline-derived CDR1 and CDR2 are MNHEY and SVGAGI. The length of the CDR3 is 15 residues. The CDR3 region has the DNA TGTGCCAGCAGTTCCGGGAGTTTGAGCAATCAGCCCCAGCATTTT. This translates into CASSSGSLSNQPQHF.